The clone carrying this T cell receptor beta chain was found a few times. Its antigen remains unidentified. The data belong to a study of T cells in Graves' hyperthyroidism and ophthalmopathy. General observations from the study: Model predictions of ophthalmopathy came a median approximately 6.8 months before onset. A 13 V-J model separated ophthalmopathy from stable hyperthyroidism.

Newly diagnosed patients aged 18 to 65 had hyperthyroidism of under 2 months' duration. Amplification of TCR beta CDR3 regions used RNA as the template. HTBI primers were employed in a first-round RT-PCR of the TCR CDR3. TCRdb independently ran MiXCR on the multiplex PCR reads; one entry per CDR3 protein. The table records about 300,000 distinct CDR3 sequences, roughly 15% of them present only once. The sequence came from a woman in her thirties with Graves' hyperthyroidism that later progressed to Graves' ophthalmopathy. The material sequenced was blood.

The CDR3 DNA follows: TGTGCCAGCAGCCCCCTCTACAGGGACGGGGAGACCCAGTACTTC. Protein product: CASSPLYRDGETQYF. The V call is TRBV13, the J call TRBJ2-5; D is possibly TRBD1 (6 bases). Germline CDR1 reads PRHDT; CDR2 reads FYEKMQ (reference sequence). The CDR3 sequence is 15 residues long. Trimming took 5 bases from V and 5 from J, leaving 18 bases between them. Combining the CDR3 with reference TRBV13 and TRBJ2-5 gives the whole variable domain AAGVIQSPRHLIKEKRETATLKCYPIPRHDTVYWYQQGPGQDPQFLISFYEKMQSDKGSIPDRFSAQQFSDYHSELNMSSLELGDSALYFCASSPLYRDGETQYFGPGTRLLVL.